One and the same sample provided the 15 T cell receptor beta chains below, sequenced in a study of T cells in Graves' hyperthyroidism and ophthalmopathy. There were TCR beta CDR3 regions amplified from RNA transcripts. The HTBI primer set was used in a first-round RT-PCR of the TCR CDR3. Via MiXCR, TCRdb re-called the multiplex PCR reads, giving one row per CDR3 protein. The profile shows 93,000 or so distinct CDR3 sequences, roughly 44% of them singletons. The sequencing sample was made of blood. The source of these receptors is a man aged 35-49 years with Graves' hyperthyroidism.

The V and J genes are TRBV7-2 and TRBJ2-1, with 10 positions matching TRBD2. V lost 1 base to trimming and J lost 10 bases; unmatched junction nucleotides: 4. Germline CDR1 reads SGHTA; CDR2 reads FQGNSA. This CDR3 contains 14 residues. The CDR3 DNA follows: TGTGCCAGCAGCTTAGAGCTAGCGGGAGACGAGCAGTTCTTC. Residues: CASSLELAGDEQFF.

Note on this clonotype: The junction does not match germline at one end; this may be a read error. The chain links TRBV6-1 to TRBJ2-1; 11 bases are a match to TRBD2. The CDR3 spans 15 residues. Germline V gene lookup returns CDR1 MNHNS and CDR2 SASEGT. CDR3 protein: CASTEATSGRNEQFF. The CDR3 DNA sequence: TGTGCCAGCACTGAAGCTACTAGCGGGAGAAACGAGCAGTTCTTC.

This clonotype was counted a few times. This chain connects TRBV4-3 to TRBJ2-5, with TRBD2 matching over 9 bases. The CDR3 covers 19 residues. V lost 0 bases to trimming and J lost 1 base; unmatched junction nucleotides: 12. The germline CDR1 and CDR2 sequences are LGHNA and YSLEER. The DNA for the CDR3 is TGCGCCAGCAGCCAAGAAAGGGGGGCGGGAGGGCCTTTCCAAGAGACCCAGTACTTC. Residues: CASSQERGAGGPFQETQYF.

CDR3 coding DNA: TGTGCCAGCAGCTTAGTGGGGGGGGTACGGCAGTACTTC. Translation: CASSLVGGVRQYF. This rearrangement joins TRBV7-9 to TRBJ2-7; 7 bases fit TRBD2. The germline CDR1 and CDR2 sequences are SEHNR and FQNEAQ (reference sequence). With V trimmed by 1 base and J by 9 bases, 6 bases remained unmatched. The CDR3 has 13 residues.

This chain uses TRBV29-1 with TRBJ1-5, with 7 positions matching TRBD1. The trim removed 7 bases at V and 3 bases at J, leaving 21 bases unmatched. Germline CDR1 reads SQVTM; CDR2 reads ANQGSEA. The CDR3 contains 18 residues. CDR3 sequence reads: CSAPRQGENYGYNQPQHF. In DNA, the CDR3 is TGCAGCGCCCCCCGACAGGGAGAGAACTATGGCTACAATCAGCCCCAGCATTTT.

The rearrangement joins TRBV7-9 to TRBJ1-5; TRBD1 is a possible D gene (6 bases). The length of the CDR3 is 13 residues. V was trimmed by 6 bases and J by 14 bases, leaving 20 bases between them. The germline V gene has CDR1 SEHNR and CDR2 FQNEAQ (reference sequence). This CDR3 reads CASSSGLAGHEHF. CDR3 nucleotides: TGTGCCAGCAGTTCGGGACTAGCGGGACACGAGCATTTT.

This clonotype has at least ten counts. The V call is TRBV20-1, the J call TRBJ2-7; D unclear. The germline gives CDR1 DFQATT, CDR2 SNEGSKA (reference sequence). Trimming stripped 3 bases from V and 4 bases from J, with 13 bases between. This CDR3 has 13 amino acids. CDR3 sequence: CSARGRARYEQYF. CDR3 DNA: TGCAGTGCTAGGGGCCGGGCTAGGTACGAGCAGTACTTC.

Many counts were recorded for this clonotype. V is TRBV3-1 and J is TRBJ2-7, with D perhaps matching TRBD2 (6 bases). The CDR3 runs 14 residues. The V and J ends lost 0 bases and 5 bases respectively, with 11 bases between them. Germline CDR1 is LGHDT and CDR2 is YNNKEL (reference sequence). The DNA for the CDR3 is TGTGCCAGCAGCCAAGATTGGCTAGCGAACGAGCAGTACTTC. Translated, it gives CASSQDWLANEQYF.

This clonotype was recorded at least ten times. The genes are TRBV7-2 and TRBJ2-7, with TRBD2 identical over 7 bases. V was clipped by 4 bases and J by 0 bases; unmatched bases: 0. The CDR3 spans 13 residues. Germline V gene lookup returns CDR1 SGHTA and CDR2 FQGNSA. CDR3 loop: CASSSSGSYEQYF. CDR3 DNA sequence: TGTGCCAGCAGCTCTAGCGGCTCCTACGAGCAGTACTTC.

J is TRBJ2-1 and V is TRBV20-1; a weak D match, TRBD2 (7 bases). Between the trimmed V and J ends, which lost 5 bases and 4 bases, there was a span of 12 bases. Germline V CDR1 and CDR2: DFQATT, SNEGSKA (reference sequence). The CDR3 is made up of 13 amino acids. The CDR3 region is CSAEGGSYNEQFF. Written as DNA, the CDR3 is TGCAGTGCTGAGGGGGGGAGTTACAATGAGCAGTTCTTC.

The V call is TRBV15, the J call TRBJ1-1, with no clear D. This CDR3 spans 14 amino acids. V was shortened by 3 bases and J by 4 bases, with 12 bases between the two germline ends. Germline values: CDR1 LNHNV, CDR2 YYDKDF (reference sequence). This CDR3 reads CATSSLHGSTEAFF. CDR3 DNA sequence: TGTGCCACCAGCAGCCTTCACGGTTCCACTGAAGCTTTCTTT.

This chain links TRBV15 with TRBJ2-7; TRBD2 matches at 9 bases. V was clipped by 3 bases and J by 3 bases; unmatched bases: 6. In germline, CDR1 is LNHNV, CDR2 YYDKDF (reference sequence). The CDR3 extends over 15 amino acids. CDR3 region: CATSRATSGYYEQYF. The CDR3 coding sequence is TGTGCCACCAGCAGGGCGACTAGCGGTTACTACGAGCAGTACTTC.

This clonotype has ten or more counts. This chain joins TRBV6-1 and TRBJ2-5, with 9 bases identical to TRBD2. The germline gives CDR1 MNHNS, CDR2 SASEGT. The CDR3 consists of 15 residues. Trimming took 5 bases from V and 5 from J; bases not matched to a gene: 9. The CDR3 bases are TGTGCCAGCAGTCCCCGGGTAGCGGGAGTGGAGACCCAGTACTTC. Amino acid sequence: CASSPRVAGVETQYF.

This chain uses TRBV25-1 with TRBJ2-1; the D is unclear. V was cut by 4 bases and J by 1 base, with 14 bases left in between. This CDR3 spans 16 amino acids. Looked up from germline, CDR1 is MGHDK and CDR2 is SYGVNS. The CDR3 nucleotides are TGTGCCAGCAGTGCTAGGTCGGTCGGTTCCTACAATGAGCAGTTCTTC. Protein: CASSARSVGSYNEQFF. Complete variable domain (other parts from reference TRBV25-1 and TRBJ2-1): EADIYQTPRYLVIGTGKKITLECSQTMGHDKMYWYQQDPGMELHLIHYSYGVNSTEKGDLSSESTVSRIRTEHFPLTLESARPSHTSQYLCASSARSVGSYNEQFFGPGTRLTVL.

The rearrangement links TRBV7-3 to TRBJ2-3; D gene uncertain. Germline CDR1 is SGHTA and CDR2 is FQGTGA. V was shortened by 0 bases and J by 4 bases, with 8 bases between the two germline ends. This CDR3 has 14 residues. The CDR3 coding sequence is TGTGCCAGCAGCTTAACTGGCGAACCAGATACGCAGTATTTT. Translated, it gives CASSLTGEPDTQYF.